The 15 T cell receptor beta chains reported below all come from one sample, sequenced in a study of radiation and T cells in renal cell carcinoma. Time point in this sample: blood 2 weeks post-SBRT. Treatment reported: 15 Gy SBRT to primary tumor, nephrectomy 4 weeks later. TCRdb's table, derived via immunoSEQ multiplex PCR, lists solely in-frame clones and lacks some. The sample holds some 58,000 clones, roughly 79% seen once. The material sequenced was blood, taken from a patient whose treatment included radiotherapy and nephrectomy. The origin of the receptors is a man in his 60s with renal cell carcinoma.

The chain links TRBV15 to TRBJ1-6; possibly TRBD1 for D (5 bases). The germline V gene encodes CDR1 LNHNV and CDR2 YYDKDF (reference sequence). The V end was cut by 5 bases, the J end by 9 bases, with 14 bases between. The CDR3 is 14 amino acids. The CDR3 nucleotides read TGTGCCACCAGCGGCCAGGGACGCGCTTCACCCCTCCACTTT. This encodes CATSGQGRASPLHF.

The chain uses TRBV29-1 and TRBJ2-1, with TRBD2 matching over 9 bases. V trimming: 4 bases; J trimming: 2 bases; junction bases outside the gene matches: 3. The CDR3 covers 14 residues. CDR1 SQVTM and CDR2 ANQGSEA come from the germline V gene. CDR3 in DNA: TGCAGCGTTGTGTCTAGCGGGACCTACAATGAGCAGTTCTTC. Protein: CSVVSSGTYNEQFF.

The CDR3 DNA follows: TGTGCCAGCAGCTTAGATGGCGGGGGCAACTACGAGCAGTACTTC. It specifies CASSLDGGGNYEQYF. The V gene is TRBV7-2, the J gene TRBJ2-7; tentatively, D is TRBD2 (7 bases). V was pared by 1 base and J by 3 bases, with 13 bases between. This CDR3 has 15 amino acids. Germline CDR1 reads SGHTA; CDR2 reads FQGNSA.

This chain uses TRBV19 with TRBJ1-6; D gene uncertain. V lost 5 bases, J lost 10 bases, and 12 bases lay in between. CDR3 length equals 13 residues. Germline CDR1 is LNHDA and CDR2 is SQIVND (reference sequence). The CDR3 region is CASSPDHESPLHF. The CDR3 nucleotides are TGTGCCAGTAGTCCGGACCACGAATCACCCCTCCACTTT.

The rearrangement joins TRBV7-2 to TRBJ1-3, with D perhaps TRBD1 (5 bases). V was clipped by 5 bases and J by 0 bases, with 14 bases between them. Per the germline V gene, CDR1 is SGHTA and CDR2 is FQGNSA. The CDR3 loop spans 16 amino acids. Written as DNA, the CDR3 is TGTGCCAGCAGCCTCGACAGCTTTGTCTCTGGAAACACCATATATTTT. As protein: CASSLDSFVSGNTIYF.

The chain combines TRBV15 with TRBJ1-1, with 9 bases aligning to TRBD1. Germline assignment: CDR1 LNHNV and CDR2 YYDKDF (reference sequence). This CDR3 spans 14 amino acids. V lost 0 bases to trimming and J lost 7 bases; unmatched junction nucleotides: 3. CDR3 region: CATSRDVGQGEAFF. CDR3 nucleotide sequence: TGTGCCACCAGCAGAGATGTGGGACAGGGTGAAGCTTTCTTT.

The V gene is TRBV27, the J gene TRBJ2-7; a weak D match, TRBD2 (6 bases). The CDR3 spans 13 residues. Germline V gene data show CDR1 as MNHEY and CDR2 as SMNVEV (reference sequence). Trimming stripped 8 bases from V and 2 bases from J, with 13 bases between. This CDR3 reads CASSEGFAYEQYV. The CDR3 region has the DNA TGTGCCAGCTCGGAGGGGTTCGCCTACGAGCAGTACGTC.

This chain uses TRBV18 with TRBJ2-7; possible D gene TRBD2, 6 bases. This CDR3 spans 15 amino acids. V dropped 3 bases and J dropped 2 bases, with 14 bases sitting between them. Germline V gene sequence: CDR1 KGHSH, CDR2 LQKENI. For the CDR3, the DNA is TGTGCCAGCTCACCCGCGGGTAGCGGTCCCTACGAGCAGTACGTC. Its protein is CASSPAGSGPYEQYV.

This clone was counted a few times. The chain employs TRBV6-1 and TRBJ2-5; D is undetermined. Germline V CDR1 and CDR2: MNHNS, SASEGT. This CDR3 is 12 amino acids long. Trimming pared 2 bases from V and 5 bases from J, leaving 6 bases between. DNA for the CDR3: TGTGCCAGCAGTGAAACGCGGGAGACCCAGTACTTC. As protein: CASSETRETQYF.

This chain joins TRBV10-2 and TRBJ2-2, with TRBD1 matching over 10 bases. Germline V CDR1 and CDR2: WSHSY, SAAADI. CDR3 length: 16 residues. The junction had 4 bases not matched to a gene; V was cut back by 0 bases and J by 6 bases. The CDR3 DNA sequence: TGCGCCAGCAGTGAGTCAGGGGACAGGGGTTCCGGGGAGCTGTTTTTT. It codes for CASSESGDRGSGELFF.

V and J are TRBV29-1 and TRBJ1-2; D gene unclear. The CDR3 runs 15 residues. The germline V gene encodes CDR1 SQVTM and CDR2 ANQGSEA. V lost 0 bases and J lost 10, with 21 bases in between. The CDR3 region has the DNA TGCAGCGTTGAAGATTATTGGCCCGCGGTGGTGGACTACACCTTC. Its protein product is CSVEDYWPAVVDYTF.

The chain recombines TRBV7-8 with TRBJ2-3; D possibly corresponds to TRBD1 (6 bases). V lost 4 bases, J lost 2 bases, and 10 bases lay in between. The CDR3 contains 14 residues. The germline gives CDR1 SGHVS, CDR2 FQNEAQ. CDR3 loop: CASSSRTATDTQYF. The CDR3 DNA follows: TGTGCCAGCAGCTCCCGGACAGCCACAGATACGCAGTATTTT.

The chain links TRBV14 to TRBJ1-3, with D unclear. V was pared by 0 bases and J by 5 bases, with 5 bases between. CDR1 is SGHDN and CDR2 is FVKESK in the germline V gene. The CDR3 has 13 amino acids. The CDR3 bases are TGTGCCAGCAGCCAAGAGGGCCGAAACACCATATATTTT. Translating it yields CASSQEGRNTIYF.

V and J are TRBV29-1 and TRBJ1-1; 7 nucleotides match TRBD1. CDR1 and CDR2 from the germline V gene are SQVTM and ANQGSEA. The CDR3 has 12 amino acids. V lost 7 bases to trimming and J lost 1 base; unmatched junction nucleotides: 3. Written as DNA, the CDR3 is TGCAGCGGAAGACAGGGGAACACTGAAGCTTTCTTT. Encoded protein: CSGRQGNTEAFF. The entire variable domain, with the rest obtained from reference TRBV29-1 and TRBJ1-1, is as follows: SAVISQKPSRDICQRGTSLTIQCQVDSQVTMMFWYRQQPGQSLTLIATANQGSEATYESGFVIDKFPISRPNLTFSTLTVSNMSPEDSSIYLCSGRQGNTEAFFGQGTRLTVV.

This chain links TRBV30 with TRBJ1-6; D not certain. The CDR3 spans 14 residues. From germline, CDR1 is GTSNPN and CDR2 SVGIG (reference sequence). V was pared by 2 bases and J by 14 bases, with 19 bases between. The CDR3 loop reads CAWSQGGHQVALHF. The CDR3 nucleotides are TGTGCCTGGAGTCAAGGAGGGCACCAAGTGGCCCTCCACTTT.